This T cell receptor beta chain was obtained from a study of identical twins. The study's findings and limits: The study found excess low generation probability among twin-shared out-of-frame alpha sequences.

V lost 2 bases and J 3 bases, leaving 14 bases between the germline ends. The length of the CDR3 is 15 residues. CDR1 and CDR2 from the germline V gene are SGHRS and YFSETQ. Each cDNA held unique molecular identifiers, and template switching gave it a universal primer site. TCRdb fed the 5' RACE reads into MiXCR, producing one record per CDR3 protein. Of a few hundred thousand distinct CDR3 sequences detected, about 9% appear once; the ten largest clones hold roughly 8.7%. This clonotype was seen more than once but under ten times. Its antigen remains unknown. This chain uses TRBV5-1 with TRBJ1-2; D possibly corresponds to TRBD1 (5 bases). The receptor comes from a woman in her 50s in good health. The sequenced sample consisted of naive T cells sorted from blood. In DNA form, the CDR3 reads TGCGCCAGCAGCTTAAGTCAGGGAGTCCACTATGGCTACACCTTC. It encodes CASSLSQGVHYGYTF.